The 32 T cell receptor beta chains below all came from one sample that was sequenced in a study of blood T cells in healthy people across ages. For the second PCR, which ran for roughly 6 to 11 cycles, a sample-barcoded 5' primer and a J-beta primer mix were used. TCRdb redid the calling of the 5' RACE reads with MiXCR, one entry per CDR3 protein. The sample records 1.5 million to 2 million distinct CDR3 sequences, about 28% being singletons. Sequenced material: blood. The receptors were sampled from a woman in her thirties in good health.

The J gene is TRBJ1-1, the V gene TRBV24-1; 7 bases fit TRBD1. J gave up 7 bases and V 3 bases, and 4 bases lay outside the gene matches. Per germline, CDR1 KGHDR and CDR2 SFDVKD. The CDR3 extends over 13 amino acids. The CDR3 nucleotides read TGTGCCACCAGTGATACCGGGACAGTTGAAGCTTTCTTT. Residues: CATSDTGTVEAFF.

The rearrangement uses TRBV5-1 and TRBJ2-3; TRBD2 might be the D (6 bases). Germline CDR1 is SGHRS and CDR2 is YFSETQ. The CDR3 has 17 amino acids. V lost 0 bases and J 2 bases, leaving 16 bases between the germline ends. The chain's CDR3 is CASSLGTGGRHTDTQYF. In DNA form, the CDR3 reads TGCGCCAGCAGCTTGGGCACAGGAGGGAGGCACACAGATACGCAGTATTTT.

V and J are TRBV6-5 and TRBJ2-7; 7 bases agree with TRBD1. Germline V gene sequence: CDR1 MNHEY, CDR2 SVGAGI. With V trimmed by 2 bases and J by 2 bases, 3 bases remained unmatched. This CDR3 is 14 amino acids long. In DNA form, the CDR3 reads TGTGCCAGCAGTTACCAGACAGGGCCCTACGAGCAGTACTTC. Translating gives CASSYQTGPYEQYF.

The genes are TRBV4-1 and TRBJ1-1; D uncertain. Germline CDR1 is MGHRA and CDR2 is YSYEKL. The CDR3 totals 15 residues. The germline V and J ends were trimmed by 4 bases and 6 bases, with 18 bases remaining between them. The CDR3 DNA sequence: TGCGCCAGCAGCCCGATCTTTGAGGGTACCCCTGAAGCTTTCTTT. This translates into CASSPIFEGTPEAFF.

The chain joins TRBV27 to TRBJ2-2; a weak D match, TRBD2 (6 bases). This CDR3 contains 13 residues. V was trimmed by 6 bases and J by 6 bases, leaving 11 bases between them. Per the germline V gene, CDR1 is MNHEY and CDR2 is SMNVEV (reference sequence). This chain's CDR3 is CASRNAGSGELFF. CDR3 DNA: TGTGCCAGCAGAAACGCGGGATCCGGGGAGCTGTTTTTT.

This rearrangement joins TRBV5-1 to TRBJ1-1; 9 positions agree with TRBD1. The V segment lost 4 bases and the J segment 1 base; nucleotides outside the gene matches: 2. The CDR3 is made up of 14 amino acids. CDR1 SGHRS and CDR2 YFSETQ come from the germline V gene. The CDR3 reads CASSADRGNTEAFF. CDR3 nucleotides: TGCGCCAGCAGCGCGGACAGGGGGAACACTGAAGCTTTCTTT.

V is TRBV30 and J is TRBJ2-5; D may be TRBD2 (6 bases). The CDR3 is 13 amino acids. V lost 4 bases and J lost 0, with 9 bases in between. The germline V gene encodes CDR1 GTSNPN and CDR2 SVGIG (reference sequence). CDR3 in DNA: TGTGCCTGGATGGGGGACTACCAAGAGACCCAGTACTTC. Translated: CAWMGDYQETQYF. The full variable domain, completed using reference TRBV30 and TRBJ2-5, is SQTIHQWPATLVQPVGSPLSLECTVEGTSNPNLYWYRQAAGRGLQLLFYSVGIGQISSEVPQNLSASRPQDRQFILSSKKLLLSDSGFYLCAWMGDYQETQYFGPGTRLLVL.

This rearrangement joins TRBV4-3 to TRBJ2-3; 11 nucleotides line up with TRBD2. The V segment lost 4 bases and the J segment 7 bases; nucleotides outside the gene matches: 7. This CDR3 spans 15 amino acids. Germline assignment: CDR1 LGHNA and CDR2 YSLEER. CDR3 bases: TGCGCCAGCAGCCCGGGACTAGCGGCCAGTAATACGCAGTATTTT. Amino acids: CASSPGLAASNTQYF.

The V call is TRBV24-1, the J call TRBJ2-7, with D possibly being TRBD2 (5 bases). Germline V gene lookup returns CDR1 KGHDR and CDR2 SFDVKD. V dropped 9 bases and J dropped 6 bases, with 17 bases sitting between them. The CDR3 loop spans 13 amino acids. CDR3 residues: CATLLLREGEQYF. The CDR3, as DNA: TGTGCCACCCTTTTGCTACGGGAAGGCGAGCAGTACTTC.

In regard to this clonotype: The junction and the germline gene differ at one end; a read error may be behind it. The genes are TRBV12-3 or TRBV12-4 and TRBJ2-3, with D hard to call. CDR3 length equals 10 residues. For the CDR3, the DNA is TGTGCCGGCAGTTACGATACGCAGTATTTT. Amino acids: CAGSYDTQYF.

Ten or more counts support this clonotype. The chain recombines TRBV2 with TRBJ2-7; TRBD1 agrees at 8 bases. The CDR3 runs 14 residues. Germline CDR1 and CDR2: SNHLY and FYNNEI. Trimming cost V 7 bases and J 3 bases; bases outside gene matches: 8. CDR3 loop: CASIMDRAGYEQYF. The CDR3 DNA sequence: TGTGCCAGCATAATGGACAGGGCAGGCTACGAGCAGTACTTC.

This clonotype was detected many times. V gene TRBV20-1 combines with J gene TRBJ2-7; TRBD1 matches at 8 bases. J was trimmed by 6 bases and V by 7 bases; bases with no gene match: 8. CDR3 length: 12 residues. Germline V gene lookup returns CDR1 DFQATT and CDR2 SNEGSKA (reference sequence). CDR3: CSGMDRESEQYF. CDR3 coding DNA: TGCAGTGGGATGGACAGGGAGAGCGAGCAGTACTTC.

The chain has TRBV10-2 and TRBJ1-2; D unclear. The V end lost 3 bases, the J end lost 4 bases, and 15 bases lay between the germline ends. The CDR3 loop spans 15 amino acids. The germline gives CDR1 WSHSY, CDR2 SAAADI. The CDR3 DNA follows: TGCGCCAGCAGTGAAATGATCGGCCTCGGCTATGGCTACACCTTC. This gives the protein CASSEMIGLGYGYTF.

On this clonotype itself: This may stem from a read error, because a much larger clone lies one nucleotide away. The chain recombines TRBV10-3 with TRBJ2-1; D is undetermined. Germline V CDR1 and CDR2: ENHRY, SYGVKD. Trimming stripped 0 bases from V and 10 bases from J, with 19 bases between. The CDR3 contains 16 residues. In DNA, the CDR3 is TGTGCCATCAGTGAGTCGATAGGCAGGAGTACGCCAGAGCAGTTCTTC. This sequence encodes CAISESIGRSTPEQFF.

With regard to this clonotype: Germline and junction disagree at one end, which may indicate a read error. The V call is TRBV2, the J call TRBJ2-4, with TRBD1 matching 9 bases. The end of the DNA fits TRBJ2-7 better, so the J call may be wrong. This CDR3 has 13 residues. The germline CDR1 and CDR2 sequences are SNHLY and FYNNEI. The CDR3 is CASSEDRGFEQYF. The CDR3 region has the DNA TGCGCCAGCAGTGAGGACAGGGGCTTCGAGCAGTACTTC.

This clonotype was counted between two and nine times. The J gene is TRBJ2-2, the V gene TRBV29-1, with 7 bases identical to TRBD1. CDR1 SQVTM and CDR2 ANQGSEA come from the germline V gene. CDR3 length equals 14 residues. V trimming: 7 bases; J trimming: 5 bases; junction bases outside the gene matches: 10. This CDR3 reads CSAGDRLTTGELFF. The CDR3 DNA reads as TGCAGCGCCGGGGACAGACTAACGACCGGGGAGCTGTTTTTT.

This clonotype occurred a few times. The chain is built from TRBV9 and TRBJ2-5; D unresolved. The germline CDR1 and CDR2 sequences are SGDLS and YYNGEE. With 0 bases removed from V and 4 bases from J, the gap between germline ends came to 13 bases. The CDR3 runs to 15 residues. The CDR3 DNA is TGTGCCAGCAGCGTAGGCATAGCCCCCTCAGAGACCCAGTACTTC. Protein sequence: CASSVGIAPSETQYF.

This clonotype was seen at least ten times. The chain carries TRBV20-1 and TRBJ1-1, with D perhaps matching TRBD1 (6 bases). This CDR3 comprises 14 residues. V was clipped by 6 bases and J by 4 bases, with 18 bases between them. Germline CDR1 and CDR2: DFQATT and SNEGSKA (reference sequence). CDR3 DNA: TGCAGTGCCGGGGGGGGCAGGGCTGGCACTGAAGCTTTCTTT. Amino acids: CSAGGGRAGTEAFF.

This clonotype was detected a few times. The chain has TRBV10-2 and TRBJ2-1; no reliable D call. The CDR3 spans 14 residues. Trimming shortened V by 6 bases and J by 3 bases, and 12 bases separated the two germline ends. Germline V gives CDR1 WSHSY, CDR2 SAAADI. The CDR3 sequence is CASRAPTNYNEQFF. CDR3 nucleotides: TGCGCCAGCAGGGCCCCAACAAACTACAATGAGCAGTTCTTC.

The chain combines TRBV10-3 with TRBJ2-1, with 8 bases fitting TRBD2. V dropped 8 bases and J dropped 8; count of bases not matched to a gene: 8. Germline values: CDR1 ENHRY, CDR2 SYGVKD. This CDR3 contains 13 residues. The CDR3 protein is CAIRKLAEDEQFF. The CDR3 DNA reads as TGTGCCATCCGAAAACTAGCGGAGGATGAGCAGTTCTTC.

This clonotype has more than one count but fewer than ten. The V call is TRBV25-1, the J call TRBJ2-7, with 7 nucleotides matching TRBD1. V gave up 3 bases and J gave up 5 bases; unmatched junction bases: 4. This CDR3 comprises 13 residues. Germline CDR1 reads MGHDK; CDR2 reads SYGVNS. CDR3 region: CASSDAGGHEQYF. The CDR3 DNA sequence: TGTGCCAGCAGTGATGCAGGGGGTCACGAGCAGTACTTC.

The V and J genes are TRBV15 and TRBJ1-1; D not certain. The ends were cut back, 0 bases at V and 1 base at J, with 12 bases in the middle. This CDR3 region has 16 residues. Germline V gene lookup returns CDR1 LNHNV and CDR2 YYDKDF (reference sequence). For the CDR3, the DNA is TGTGCCACCAGCAGAGATCAACTTGGGAAGAACACTGAAGCTTTCTTT. It is translated as CATSRDQLGKNTEAFF.

This clonotype was seen only once. A much larger clone sits a single nucleotide away, making a read error possible. Written as DNA, the CDR3 is TGCAGCGTTGGGCGGGGGGTCGGGTACAATGAGCAGTACTTC. This gives the protein CSVGRGVGYNEQYF. The J gene is TRBJ2-5, the V gene TRBV29-1, with 8 bases aligning to TRBD2. Germline CDR1 reads SQVTM; CDR2 reads ANQGSEA. This CDR3 spans 14 amino acids. After removal of 4 bases from V and 11 bases from J, the junction contained 15 bases not matched to a gene.

In this sample, this clonotype turned up a few times. The V call is TRBV9, the J call TRBJ2-7; TRBD1 matches 7 bases. Germline V CDR1 and CDR2: SGDLS, YYNGEE. V dropped 4 bases and J dropped 7; count of bases not matched to a gene: 14. This CDR3 region has 15 residues. The CDR3 nucleotides read TGTGCCAGCAGCCCCTTCAGTTTAGGGGGCAATGAGCAGTACTTC. It encodes CASSPFSLGGNEQYF. The full variable domain, in which reference TRBV9 and TRBJ2-7 provide the parts outside the CDR3, is DSGVTQTPKHLITATGQRVTLRCSPRSGDLSVYWYQQSLDQGLQFLIQYYNGEERAKGNILERFSAQQFPDLHSELNLSSLELGDSALYFCASSPFSLGGNEQYFGPGTRLTVT.

V gene TRBV2 combines with J gene TRBJ2-4; D is uncertain. The length of the CDR3 is 15 residues. The V gene lost 5 bases and the J gene lost 0 bases, with 11 bases spanning the gap. Per germline, CDR1 SNHLY and CDR2 FYNNEI. The CDR3 region is CASSSPVLAKNIQYF. For the CDR3, the DNA is TGTGCCAGCAGTTCACCAGTCTTAGCCAAAAACATTCAGTACTTC.

V usage is TRBV28 and J usage is TRBJ1-1; D ambiguous. There are 13 residues in the CDR3. Germline V CDR1 and CDR2: MDHEN, SYDVKM. V was cut by 2 bases and J by 9 bases, with 13 bases left in between. The CDR3 DNA sequence: TGTGCCAGCAGTTTACGGAGTAGGGCCCAAGCTTTCTTT. Translation gives CASSLRSRAQAFF.

The gene calls are TRBV5-1 and TRBJ2-3; D may be TRBD2 (7 bases). Trimming stripped 7 bases from V and 4 bases from J, with 16 bases between. The CDR3 length is 14 residues. Germline V CDR1 and CDR2: SGHRS, YFSETQ. The DNA for the CDR3 is TGCGCCAGCTCCCGGGACGGGGGGCCAGATACGCAGTATTTT. It translates to CASSRDGGPDTQYF.

This chain uses TRBV30 with TRBJ1-5; D call uncertain. Germline assignment: CDR1 GTSNPN and CDR2 SVGIG (reference sequence). CDR3 length equals 14 residues. Trimming took off 2 bases at V and 4 bases at J, with 12 bases between the two ends. The CDR3 coding sequence is TGTGCCTGGAGTTTGGGCAGGAGAAATCAGCCCCAGCATTTT. Its translation: CAWSLGRRNQPQHF.

J is TRBJ2-2 and V is TRBV3-1, with D perhaps matching TRBD1 (5 bases). CDR1 is LGHDT, CDR2 YNNKEL, per germline (reference sequence). The V gene lost 0 bases and the J gene lost 4 bases, with 15 bases spanning the gap. The CDR3 spans 17 residues. CDR3 protein: CASSQDIFRVPTGELFF. The CDR3 bases are TGTGCCAGCAGCCAAGATATCTTCAGGGTCCCCACCGGGGAGCTGTTTTTT.

This clonotype has ten or more counts. An end of the junction differs from the germline gene, which may be a read error. The V and J genes are TRBV7-9 and TRBJ1-6, with D hard to call. Germline V gene lookup returns CDR1 SEHNR and CDR2 FQNEAQ (reference sequence). CDR3 length: 12 amino acids. In nucleotides, the CDR3 is TGTGCCAGCAGTTTAGTGAATTCACCCCTCCACTTT. This sequence encodes CASSLVNSPLHF.

This clonotype was found a few times. The rearrangement links TRBV10-3 to TRBJ2-3, with D perhaps being TRBD1 or TRBD2 (5 bases each). There are 14 residues in the CDR3. Deletions cut 11 bases from V and 2 bases from J, with 17 bases between. Germline V CDR1 and CDR2: ENHRY, SYGVKD. The CDR3 DNA reads as TGTGCCGTCGGGGCGGGTTCGGTCACAGATACGCAGTATTTT. It yields the protein CAVGAGSVTDTQYF.

The chain combines TRBV7-9 with TRBJ2-4; D unresolved. The closer fit of TRBJ2-7 to the DNA end suggests the J call may be wrong. Germline loops: CDR1 SEHNR, CDR2 FQNEAQ (reference sequence). The CDR3 sequence is 14 residues long. The chain's CDR3 is CASSTPRHVDEQYF. DNA for the CDR3: TGTGCCAGCAGCACTCCTAGACACGTTGACGAGCAGTACTTC.